This TCR beta chain was observed in a study of blood T cell repertoires in COVID-19 (TCRdb year 2020). Turning to the overall study: Samples from collaborators originated in the United States, Italy and Spain and spanned both the acute and convalescent phases of COVID-19. The prospective study material was composed of cDNA or gDNA derived from T cells, B-cell-depleted T cells, or PBMCs. The dataset comprised deeply sampled blood TCRbeta repertoires from subjects exposed to, actively infected with, or recovered from COVID-19. A freely available public database, intended as a resource for researchers studying the immune response to SARS-CoV-2, is where the repertoires were released. Samples were obtained from the ongoing ImmuneRACE study (first 160 participants) and from about 1,300 subjects provided by 6 global collaborators. Nearly every sample came with metadata listing a de-identified subject ID, COVID-19 status, age in years and sex. HLA class I and class II types, where available, came from metadata supplied by the sample provider rather than from assay-based typing. The research as a whole found: How much clinical and demographic metadata was included differed by source and by participant, and the metadata was provided uncurated.

This clone was observed a few times. Its specific antigen is unknown. Per-nucleotide qualities are absent, and no much larger clonotype sits a single base away. TCRbeta CDR3 regions were amplified from genomic DNA using the immunoSEQ Assay, a bias-controlled multiplex PCR. Processing in the source paper ran as follows. The number of nucleated cells in each sample was estimated by amplification of reference gene primers within the assay. To quantify the absolute abundance of each unique TCRbeta CDR3 rearrangement, sequence reads were collapsed and filtered. For each sample, productive Simpson clonality was calculated by taking the square root of Simpson's diversity index across productive rearrangements. The table comes from immuneACCESS by way of TCRdb, which keeps in-frame sequences with V and J called. Part of the clones is missing from these tables; in studies checked, under half for an unresolved V gene and the rest for unknown reasons. Clone size and V and J calls were adopted from that table, with D and trimming inferred from the DNA. This sample holds fewer than 450,000 clones; around nine tenths were observed only once. Jointly, the top ten make up 6% to 8.5% of the sample.

V loses 6 bases of germline sequence and J loses 4 bases, and the interval between the two ends is 15 bases. The CDR3 runs 14 amino acids, cysteine and phenylalanine included. Only the CDR3 DNA is retained, 42 bases long and in frame from the first base. Looking up the germline V gene yields CDR1 MNHEY and CDR2 SVGAGI. At one collaborating source in Seattle, patients were enrolled during active infection and were followed longitudinally through the course of disease. The collaborating institutions used their own protocols to collect whole blood in K2EDTA tubes. For TCRbeta analysis, collaborators shipped samples in one of three forms: frozen whole blood, isolated PBMCs, or DNA extracted from either of those sample types.

The sequencing input was peripheral blood. This receptor chain uses TRBV6-5 and TRBJ1-1; no D segment can be confidently identified. The TCR originated in a woman aged 65 to 85 with COVID-19, enrolled during active disease. The bases are TGTGCCAGCAGCCCGTGGCGGGAGGGCACTGAAGCTTTCTTT. Its translation reads: CASSPWREGTEAFF.